These T cell receptor beta chains were read from a single sample in a study of cytomegalovirus exposure and HLA in healthy donors. Profiling relied on immunoSEQ multiplex PCR, and the TCRdb table lists in-frame clones only, not all of them. The sample holds around 85,000 clones, roughly three quarters seen once. The sequencing sample was made of PBMCs. Every receptor here comes from a woman aged 45 to 65 in good health and CMV-seropositive. CDR3s include the opening cysteine and the closing phenylalanine or tryptophan. Fields, in order: D gene, J gene, V gene, clone size, CDR3 protein, CDR3 DNA. D genes are given only for firm matches. Some rows have no size entry. The others give once, few or many, or a class for an expanded clone.

TRBD2	TRBJ2-2	TRBV4-1	.	CASSQGGLAGPRTGELFF	TGCGCCAGCAGCCAAGGAGGACTAGCGGGACCCCGCACCGGGGAGCTGTTTTTT
.	TRBJ2-5	TRBV11-2	.	CASSLDLFEETQYF	TGTGCCAGCAGCTTAGATCTGTTTGAAGAGACCCAGTACTTC
.	TRBJ2-3	TRBV9	.	CASSSRLEAQYF	TGTGCCAGCAGCTCGCGACTTGAAGCGCAGTATTTT
TRBD1	TRBJ1-2	TRBV18	.	CASSPTGNYGYTF	TGTGCCAGCTCACCGACAGGGAACTATGGCTACACCTTC
.	TRBJ2-4	TRBV2	.	CASSGDILGAKNIQYF	TGTGCCAGCAGTGGTGACATTCTGGGCGCCAAAAACATTCAGTACTTC
TRBD1	TRBJ2-2	TRBV11-1	.	CASSEGQGPNTGELFF	TGTGCCAGCAGTGAGGGACAGGGCCCCAACACCGGGGAGCTGTTTTTT
TRBD2	TRBJ2-3	TRBV6-5	.	CASSFSGKGTDTQYF	TGTGCCAGCAGTTTTAGCGGGAAGGGGACAGATACGCAGTATTTT
.	TRBJ1-3	TRBV6-6	.	CASIDRQGSSGNTIYF	TGTGCCAGCATCGACAGGCAGGGGAGCTCTGGAAACACCATATATTTT
.	TRBJ1-3	TRBV9	.	CASSAQGTGNTIYF	TGTGCCAGCAGCGCTCAGGGAACCGGAAACACCATATATTTT
TRBD2	TRBJ2-3	TRBV11-3	.	CASSLSSGSSTDTQYF	TGTGCCAGCAGCTTATCTAGCGGGAGTAGCACAGATACGCAGTATTTT
TRBD2	TRBJ2-3	TRBV7-2	.	CASSPLPGLAGVTGDTQYF	TGTGCCAGCAGCCCACTACCGGGACTAGCGGGGGTGACCGGAGATACGCAGTATTTT
TRBD1	TRBJ2-2	TRBV6-6	few	CASSPPQGARTGELFF	TGTGCCAGCAGTCCTCCCCAGGGGGCGCGGACCGGGGAGCTGTTTTTT
.	TRBJ1-1	TRBV19	.	CASRRTPPSTEAFF	TGTGCCAGTAGGAGGACACCCCCGAGCACTGAAGCTTTCTTT
TRBD1	TRBJ1-4	TRBV5-4	.	CASSLGGQSNEKLFF	TGTGCCAGCAGCTTGGGGGGACAGTCGAATGAAAAACTGTTTTTT
.	TRBJ1-1	TRBV7-3	.	CASSWGGSDTEAFF	TGTGCCAGCAGCTGGGGGGGGTCTGACACTGAAGCTTTCTTT
TRBD2	TRBJ2-1	TRBV2	.	CASSTRERGASEQFF	TGTGCCAGCAGCACTCGTGAGCGGGGGGCGAGTGAGCAGTTCTTC
.	TRBJ1-1	TRBV6-5	few	CASSAGGNTEAFF	TGTGCCAGCAGCGCGGGAGGGAACACTGAAGCTTTCTTT
.	TRBJ2-5	TRBV11-2	.	CASSSGMTPEAQETQYF	TGTGCCAGCAGCTCCGGAATGACCCCAGAGGCGCAAGAGACCCAGTACTTC
.	TRBJ1-2	TRBV7-9	.	CSSSLYGEGYTF	TGTTCCAGCAGCTTATACGGGGAGGGCTACACCTTC
.	TRBJ1-3	TRBV19	.	CASSIAQIRSGNTIYF	TGTGCCAGTAGTATAGCCCAGATTCGCTCTGGAAACACCATATATTTT
.	TRBJ1-3	TRBV7-8	.	CASSLVREAGNTIYF	TGTGCCAGCAGCTTAGTCCGCGAGGCGGGAAACACCATATATTTT
TRBD2	TRBJ2-4	TRBV4-2	.	CASSSVGPSGGGRDIQYF	TGTGCCAGCAGCTCGGTAGGGCCTAGCGGGGGGGGTAGGGACATTCAGTACTTC
.	TRBJ2-7	TRBV12-2	.	CASRLVVSPTTYEQYF	TGTGCAAGTCGCTTAGTGGTATCTCCCACAACCTACGAGCAGTACTTC
TRBD1	TRBJ1-2	TRBV5-4	.	CASSGRQGNYGYTF	TGTGCCAGCAGCGGACGACAGGGGAACTATGGCTACACCTTC
TRBD1	TRBJ2-2	TRBV10-3	.	CAISEPRTGAANTGELFF	TGTGCCATCAGTGAGCCCCGGACAGGGGCAGCGAACACCGGGGAGCTGTTTTTT
.	TRBJ2-3	TRBV2	few	CASSEGQYTQYF	TGTGCCAGCAGTGAAGGGCAATATACGCAGTATTTT
TRBD1	TRBJ1-2	TRBV5-1	once	CASSPGTGGAGWRGYTF	TGCGCCAGCAGCCCGGGGACAGGGGGCGCTGGTTGGCGTGGCTACACCTTC
.	TRBJ1-2	TRBV7-9	.	CASSLSRDGYTF	TGTGCCAGCAGCTTAAGCCGGGATGGCTACACCTTC
.	TRBJ2-6	TRBV6-5	.	CASSPSGSGANVLTF	TGTGCCAGCAGCCCCTCGGGCTCTGGGGCCAACGTCCTGACTTTC
TRBD1	TRBJ1-1	TRBV30	.	CAWSRNRGTEAFF	TGTGCCTGGAGTAGAAACAGGGGCACTGAAGCTTTCTTT
.	TRBJ2-5	TRBV4-1	.	CPDEDGQWETQYF	TGCCCTGATGAAGACGGACAGTGGGAGACCCAGTACTTC
.	TRBJ1-2	TRBV10-3	.	CAISELSGIEGYTF	TGTGCCATCAGTGAACTATCAGGGATAGAAGGCTACACCTTC
.	TRBJ2-5	TRBV29-1	.	CSVRGSAETQYF	TGCAGCGTCCGAGGAAGTGCGGAGACCCAGTACTTC
.	TRBJ2-4	TRBV19	.	CASSHPGEKNIQYF	TGTGCCAGTAGCCACCCGGGGGAGAAAAACATTCAGTACTTC
.	TRBJ2-2	TRBV7-9	once	CASMYTNTGELFF	TGTGCCAGCATGTATACGAACACCGGGGAGCTGTTTTTT
.	TRBJ2-1	TRBV7-3	.	CASSLDKLNEQFF	TGTGCCAGCAGCTTAGACAAACTCAATGAGCAGTTCTTC
TRBD1	TRBJ1-3	TRBV11-2	few	CASSLATGFGNTIYF	TGTGCCAGCAGCTTAGCGACAGGGTTCGGAAACACCATATATTTT
TRBD1	TRBJ1-2	TRBV6-5	.	CASSIGQGGYTF	TGTGCCAGCAGTATCGGACAGGGGGGCTACACCTTC
.	TRBJ2-3	TRBV7-3	few	CASSLNSADTQYF	TGTGCCAGCAGCTTGAACTCCGCAGATACGCAGTATTTT
TRBD1	TRBJ1-2	TRBV29-1	.	CSVDRNYGYTF	TGCAGCGTGGACAGGAACTATGGCTACACCTTC